These T cell receptor beta chains were read from a single sample in a study of shared T cell receptors in the human thymus. The repertoire was sequenced with immunoSEQ multiplex PCR; TCRdb's copy has only in-frame clones and lacks some. This sample has 700,000 or so clones, with roughly 88% found just once. Another study also made use of these data, one on human thymus T cells.

The sample comprised thymocytes. The receptors were gathered from a girl under three years old with a congenital heart defect. Each CDR3 is given with its conserved first and last residue. Each record gives: V gene, clone size, J gene, D gene, CDR3 DNA, CDR3 protein. The D gene is left open where the match is weak. A row's size may be missing; if present it is once, few, many or a size class.

>TRBV5-6|.|TRBJ1-1|.
TGTGCCAGCAGCACCATAGGACAGCCGCTGAACACTGAAGCTTTCTTT
CASSTIGQPLNTEAFF
>TRBV4-3|.|TRBJ1-2|.
TGCGCCAGCAGCCAAGAGAGCCCGGAGACGAAGAATGGCTACACCTTC
CASSQESPETKNGYTF
>TRBV7-8|.|TRBJ1-1|.
TGTGCCAGCAGCACTACGAAGGGGGAAGGCACTGAAGCTTTCTTT
CASSTTKGEGTEAFF
>TRBV27|.|TRBJ2-7|TRBD1
TGTGCCAGCAGTAGCAGGGGGCAGGCCTACGAGCAGTACTTC
CASSSRGQAYEQYF
>TRBV5-6|.|TRBJ2-7|.
TGTGCCAGCAGCTTGGTCAGGTTGGGGGACTCTTACTCCTACGAGCAGTACTTC
CASSLVRLGDSYSYEQYF
>TRBV4-2|.|TRBJ2-1|TRBD1
TGTGCCAGCAGCCAAGGGGGACAGCTCTACAATGAGCAGTTCTTC
CASSQGGQLYNEQFF
>TRBV13|few|TRBJ1-1|.
TGTGCCAGCAGCGTCCCAGGGAACACTGAAGCTTTCTTT
CASSVPGNTEAFF
>TRBV14|.|TRBJ1-6|.
TGTGCCAGCAGCCAAGATGTGAAGGGGTCACCCCTCCACTTT
CASSQDVKGSPLHF
>TRBV6-5|.|TRBJ1-2|.
TGTGCCAGCAGTCCGCGACAGGACTACTATGGCTACACCTTC
CASSPRQDYYGYTF
>TRBV5-8|.|TRBJ2-3|TRBD2
TGTGCCAGCCCCCGGGGCCGTCGTAGCGGGACAGATACGCAGTATTTT
CASPRGRRSGTDTQYF
>TRBV7-6|.|TRBJ2-5|TRBD1
TGTGCCAGCAGCCCCCCTTTCCGGGACAGCCTAGAGACCCAGTACTTC
CASSPPFRDSLETQYF
>TRBV6-1|.|TRBJ1-2|.
TGTGCCAGCAGTGAAGCGAAGTCGAGGAGCTACACCTTC
CASSEAKSRSYTF
>TRBV7-8|.|TRBJ2-7|.
TGTGCCAGCAGCTTATGGGGGGAGGTGTCCTACGAGCAGTACTTC
CASSLWGEVSYEQYF
>TRBV2|once|TRBJ1-2|.
TGTGCCAGCATGGTCCGGGACTATAACTATGGCTACACCTTC
CASMVRDYNYGYTF
>TRBV7-9|.|TRBJ2-7|TRBD2
TGTGCCAGCAGCTTTCCAGCGGGGGCGACTGGGGAGGGCGAGCAGTACTTC
CASSFPAGATGEGEQYF
>TRBV30|few|TRBJ2-3|.
TGTGCCTGGAGGGAACCGCCGCCGGGACTCGCCAGCACAGATACGCAGTATTTT
CAWREPPPGLASTDTQYF
>TRBV11-2|.|TRBJ2-7|.
TGTGCCAGCAGCTTAGAGGGGGGACCCTACGAGCAGTACTTC
CASSLEGGPYEQYF
>TRBV6-5|.|TRBJ1-2|TRBD1
TGTGCCAGCACCCAGGACAGGGGGGGGAGTGGCTACACCTTC
CASTQDRGGSGYTF
>TRBV14|.|TRBJ1-4|.
TGTGCCAGCAGCCAAGTTCAGGGGAGAAAACTGTTTTTT
CASSQVQGRKLFF
>TRBV9|.|TRBJ2-2|TRBD1
TGTGCCAGCAGCGCGCCCTACTCGGGACAGGCCGGGGAGCTGTTTTTT
CASSAPYSGQAGELFF
>TRBV5-1|.|TRBJ1-2|.
TGCGCCAGCAGCTTGGGAGGACAGAAATACCTCTACACCTTC
CASSLGGQKYLYTF
>TRBV5-6|.|TRBJ1-5|TRBD1
TGTGCCAGCAGCCTATGCTCACCGGGACAGCATAGCAATCAGCCCCAGCATTTT
CASSLCSPGQHSNQPQHF
>TRBV28|.|TRBJ2-2|.
TGTGCCAGCAGTTCGCCCCTAACTACGCACACCGGGGAGCTGTTTTTT
CASSSPLTTHTGELFF
>TRBV5-1|.|TRBJ2-3|TRBD2
TGCGCCAGCAGCTTTCCTAAGAGACTAGCGGGCAGCACAGATACGCAGTATTTT
CASSFPKRLAGSTDTQYF
>TRBV2|.|TRBJ1-6|TRBD1
TGTGCCAGCAGTGAGAAGGGGACAGGGAACTCCTATAATTCACCCCTCCACTTT
CASSEKGTGNSYNSPLHF
>TRBV6-5|.|TRBJ1-2|.
TGTGCCAGCAGCCAGACAGACGCTAACTATGGCTACACCTTC
CASSQTDANYGYTF
>TRBV5-1|once|TRBJ2-7|.
TGCGCCAGCAGCTTGGGGCCCCAAGTTCCCCCGCAGTACTTC
CASSLGPQVPPQYF
>TRBV30|few|TRBJ2-1|TRBD2
TGTGCCTGGAGTCTCCCCCCGGGACTAGCACAGATGGCGTCCTACAATGAGCAGTTCTTC
CAWSLPPGLAQMASYNEQFF
>TRBV5-1|.|TRBJ1-2|TRBD1
TGCGCCAGCAGCTTGGACACGAGGCAGGGGGTTCCTGGCTACACCTTC
CASSLDTRQGVPGYTF
>TRBV11-2|.|TRBJ1-3|.
TGTGCCAGCAGCTACGATGGACAGCCCAACTCTGGAAACACCATATATTTT
CASSYDGQPNSGNTIYF
>TRBV9|.|TRBJ2-3|TRBD2
TGTGCCAGCAGCGTGAGGGCGGGGGGGGGCACAGATACGCAGTATTTT
CASSVRAGGGTDTQYF
>TRBV10-3|.|TRBJ1-1|.
TGTGCCATCAGTGAGGTTGAGGGAAAAGGGAGGAACACTGAAGCTTTCTTT
CAISEVEGKGRNTEAFF
>TRBV6-1|.|TRBJ1-2|.
TGTGCCAGCAGTGAAGCCCGGGGAGCAGGGGCAAACTATGGCTACACCTTC
CASSEARGAGANYGYTF
>TRBV4-3|.|TRBJ1-2|.
TGCGCCAGCAGCCAAGCCCGTGGAGTCCTCGGGGATGGCTACACCTTC
CASSQARGVLGDGYTF
>TRBV30|.|TRBJ1-5|.
TGTGCTTTCAAAGAGGAGCCCCAGCATTTT
CAFKEEPQHF
>TRBV6-1|.|TRBJ1-1|.
TGTGCCAGCAGCGGACACCACCCGAACACTGAAGCTTTCTTT
CASSGHHPNTEAFF
>TRBV6-5|.|TRBJ1-1|TRBD1
TGTGCCAGCAGACCCGAACAGGGGAAGAACACTGAAGCTTTCTTT
CASRPEQGKNTEAFF
>TRBV5-1|.|TRBJ1-2|TRBD1
TGCGCCAGCAGTCGGGACAGAGGTGGGGTTGGCTACACCTTC
CASSRDRGGVGYTF
>TRBV5-8|.|TRBJ2-3|TRBD2
TGTGCCAGCTACGGAGCGGGGGCCCGCTCGGGAGATACGCAGTATTTT
CASYGAGARSGDTQYF
>TRBV15|.|TRBJ1-2|.
TGTGCCACCAGCAATTTTGGAGCCTCCGGACTCTATGGCTACACCTTC
CATSNFGASGLYGYTF
>TRBV6-1|.|TRBJ2-1|TRBD2
TGTGCCAGCAGTGAAGGGAAACCGGGGGGGGACTACAATGAGCAGTTCTTC
CASSEGKPGGDYNEQFF
>TRBV6-5|.|TRBJ1-1|.
TGTGCCAGCAGGCGGGTTTCAACTGAAGCTTTCTTT
CASRRVSTEAFF